This T cell receptor beta chain is drawn from a study of cytomegalovirus exposure and HLA in healthy donors listed by TCRdb under 2017. In the study overall: An earlier analysis of several hundred of the donors reported 250 to 300 Gb of sequence data and 117 million unique TCR beta sequences from 150 million to 200 million T cells. An early release that covered some 640 HLA-typed donors contained about 300 gigabases of sequencing data and 85 million to 100 million unique TCR sequences. The genetic ancestry cluster associated with self-reported Caucasian donors included around four fifths of the roughly 410 genotyped donors. The study aimed to test whether signatures of past pathogen exposure could be identified by cataloging public T cell receptors. The T cell repertoires of under 700 subjects were profiled by immunosequencing and related to cytomegalovirus serostatus. In addition to the first cohort of several hundred subjects, a separate validation cohort of approximately 130 different subjects was used. High-throughput TCR immunosequencing, statistical association of individual TCRs with disease status, and machine learning were combined to predict cytomegalovirus infection status. To study patterns of TCR occurrence, a later analysis re-analyzed previously published TCR beta repertoires from hundreds of donors and added high-resolution HLA genotyping. In the later analysis, no new phenotypic data were used to find candidate immune exposures; instead, reliance was placed on TCR beta sequences and their occurrence across donors. An earlier analysis of 587 of the donors used high-throughput TCR beta sequencing to judge whether each TCR beta V gene segment behaved as functional or pseudogenic. Donor age, sex, ethnicity and CMV serostatus were compiled alongside the repertoire data. In a later genetic analysis, genome-wide SNP genotypes for about 65% of the roughly 700 donors were used, and that subset was treated as a discovery cohort. All discovery cohort repertoires had been generated using a single sequencing platform. HLA typing covered class I and class II loci at four-digit resolution. The number of donors typed differed by locus, with roughly 620-630 for A, B, C, DRB1 and DQB1, more than 500 for DQA1, approximately 570 for DPA1, and under 490 for DPB1. Because of strong linkage in the cohort, roughly five DR-DQ haplotypes were treated as single units for association and clustering. Among about 400 genotyped donors of the cohort, an average of roughly 230,000 unique TCR beta nucleotide sequences was sequenced per donor, of which 15% to 20% were non-productive.

Results and caveats for the whole study, not just this receptor: A further reported finding was that TCR beta sequences accurately predicted the HLA-A and HLA-B alleles for most subjects in the first cohort. A few of the identified cytomegalovirus-associated TCR beta chains were confirmed in vitro to be specific for cytomegalovirus antigens. HLA typing was unavailable for some donors at each locus, so association tests used only the typed subset. According to a later analysis, parvovirus B19, influenza, CMV and Epstein-Barr virus appeared linked to several top co-occurrence clusters. For the cohort, immune exposure information was limited to CMV serostatus. In a later analysis, some 18,000 TCR beta sequences were associated with specific HLA alleles at a false discovery rate of 0.05. Fewer than 20 rarely observed V segments, including chromosome 9 orphons, were excluded from the earlier analysis of a few hundred of the donors because counts were too low. The sequencing pipeline was judged likely to have produced a cluster of highly shared sequence variants as a technical artifact. Most CMV-associated TCR beta chains appeared to be HLA-restricted in a later analysis, and the HLA associations seemed to be driven largely by CMV exposure. Linkage disequilibrium might explain the correlated functional status among segregating V segments, but an unknown experimental factor could not be ruled out. A later analysis found that HLA-associated TCR beta chains were more clonally expanded and had lower generation probabilities than equally common non-associated chains. The authors suggested that the approach could potentially be extended to other disease states and immunological phenotypes. According to a later genetic analysis, donors in an Asian-associated ancestry cluster had fewer N-insertions in productive TCRs than the approximately 700-donor mean. In a later analysis, the rate of TCR association differed among HLA loci, with DRB1 alleles having the most associated TCRs and HLA-C alleles having the fewest. In the study, approximately 160 TCR beta chains were listed as associated with cytomegalovirus. The cohort was sequenced for TCR beta chains only, and without alpha or paired-chain data the features that could be detected were limited. In an earlier analysis of approximately 590 of the donors, most TCR beta V segments appeared in productive rearrangements about 87% or about 30% of the time, broadly matching IMGT annotations. Most TCR sequences were observed very rarely across donors, whereas some public TCRs were present in many individuals. Sequencing depth was assumed to be roughly uniform across donors in the presence/absence analyses, though that assumption may not hold. When HLA alleles, especially DR and DQ, strongly co-occurred, TCR associations were difficult to assign to individual alleles. The classifier was reported to diagnose cytomegalovirus status with high specificity and sensitivity in both the original and validation cohorts. In a later genetic analysis, a missense DCLRE1C variant was associated with V-gene and J-gene trimming of TCR beta chains, and the association was replicated in an independent cohort.

With respect to this clone: The clone's antigen remains unknown. It has no much larger one-base neighbor in the sample; base qualities were not kept.

The cohort consisted of 600 to 750 healthy bone marrow donors. At the time of sampling, every cohort member was nominally healthy, though immune exposures that went unrecorded were likely present. The donor was CMV seropositive and belonged to the group of 250 to 300 seropositive cohort members. Every donor gave a peripheral blood sample, and the peripheral blood mononuclear cells from that sample were used for TCR beta sequencing. Genomic DNA was extracted from the blood cell samples with the Qiagen DNeasy Blood Extraction Kit. The library was prepared using the immunoSEQ multiplex PCR assay. For the multiplex PCR, a mixture combining 60 forward primers for TCR Vbeta segments and 13 reverse primers for TCR Jbeta segments was used. The CDR3 region of rearranged TCR beta genes was amplified from genomic DNA with a multiplex PCR assay. On the Illumina HiSeq System, the amplified TCR beta libraries were sequenced as 87-base-pair reads. In the original analysis: Across the 500 to 700 repertoires, a later analysis counted around 80 million unique TCR beta chains, around 10 million of which were shared by at least two donors. A nearest-neighbor algorithm error-corrected the raw reads and collapsed the reads into unique sequences, merging closely related sequences to remove PCR and sequencing errors. CDR3 sequences were aligned to IMGT reference sequences to assign V, D and J gene segments. For a sequence to be retained, a match of at least six nucleotides was required to both a V gene segment and a J gene segment. Rearrangements were called productive when the CDR3 lacked stop codons and stayed in frame with V and J; all others were non-productive. CDR3 was defined by IMGT convention, running from the second conserved V-encoded cysteine to the conserved J-encoded phenylalanine. The earlier analysis of around 640 of the donors excluded sequences that lacked an unambiguous match to a single V gene segment. An earlier analysis of 587 of the donors classified V segments as functional when productive rearrangements were above 56.7% and as segregating when the standard deviation between donors was above 5%. A statistical classification framework was built to diagnose cytomegalovirus status from the catalog of TCR beta chain sequences. V and J gene assignment, in a later analysis, came from comparing TCR nucleotide sequences with IMGT/GENE-DB human TR gene sequences. Using the TCRdist pipeline, a later analysis assigned CDR3 sequences along with most-parsimonious VDJ recombination scenarios. A later analysis defined each TCR beta chain by its CDR3 amino acid sequence plus V-gene family, and excluded reads lacking a unique V-gene family. In a later analysis, nearly 600 highly shared, low-generation-probability nucleotide sequences were removed to address suspected cross-contamination and a sequencing artifact. A later analysis calculated a clonal expansion index for each public chain from normalized within-repertoire ranks of inferred template counts. In a later analysis, generation probabilities were computed using a VDJ recombination model fitted to out-of-frame rearrangements, and the results were checked against IGoR. In a later analysis, TCR-TCR, TCR-HLA and TCR-CMV co-occurrence was scored with hypergeometric tests, and a repertoire-size bias correction was applied to TCR pairs. In a later analysis, false discovery rates were estimated by permuting HLA or CMV assignments 20 times. A later analysis grouped co-occurring TCRs with DBSCAN, adding TCRdist sequence similarity when clustering within HLA-allele-positive subsets. For co-occurrence clustering, repertoires with fewer than 30,000 or more than 120,000 public chains were excluded, along with a handful of repertoires with anomalous nucleotide sharing. Imported from immuneACCESS, the table was reduced by TCRdb to in-frame sequences with V and J called. These copies leave out some clones; in studies compared against another copy, an unresolved V gene accounts for under half, and the cause of the remainder is not known. V, J and clone size reflect that table, while D and trimming were determined from the DNA. In all, the sample holds around 200,000 clones, and around 76% of those were seen once. The ten biggest clones cover under 2.5% of the sample.

The sequence derives from a woman aged 30 to 39 in good health and CMV-seropositive. The sequenced sample consisted of PBMCs.

CDR3 sequence: CATSRDPLTGKNQPQHF. At the DNA level, the sequence is TGTGCCACCAGCAGAGATCCTCTCACCGGGAAGAATCAGCCCCAGCATTTT. The rearranged chain carries TRBV15 and TRBJ1-5; the D segment cannot be called with confidence. The V end loses 0 bases and the J end loses 4 bases, and a stretch of 16 bases separates them. Taken from the germline V gene (reference sequence), the CDR1 and CDR2 loops are LNHNV and YYDKDF. Its CDR3 holds 17 amino acids, cysteine through phenylalanine. Only CDR3 DNA remains: 51 bases, in frame from the first base.